This TCR beta chain was retrieved from a study of blood T cell repertoires in COVID-19. This table comes from immunoSEQ multiplex PCR, and its TCRdb copy is limited to in-frame clones, with some not included. The sample comprises over 100,000 clones, approximately 90% of which are singletons, and around 4.2% rests with the top ten. This CDR3 region has 11 residues. V was shortened by 8 bases and J by 8 bases, with 12 bases between the two germline ends. CDR1 and CDR2 (germline): LNHDA, SQIVND (reference sequence). This clonotype was obtained from a man in his sixties with COVID-19, enrolled during active disease. V is TRBV19 and J is TRBJ1-2, with a tentative D call TRBD1 (6 bases). Sample: peripheral blood. CDR3 bases: TGTGCCAGTGCGGGGGCGCGGGGCTACACCTTC. It is translated as CASAGARGYTF.